This T cell receptor (beta chain) came from a study of PD-L1 blockade in urothelial cancer (dated by TCRdb to the late 2010s). With regard to the full study: All patients started therapy at some point between 2014 and 2016 and received atezolizumab 1,200 mg intravenously every 3 weeks. TCR sequencing covered pretreatment tumor samples and matched, serially collected peripheral blood taken before and after atezolizumab treatment. The study was an exploratory multi-omic analysis of somatic, immune and clinical correlates of response to PD-L1 blockade with atezolizumab in urothelial cancer. Some 30 patients had pretreatment blood TCR-seq, some 25 had at least one posttreatment blood collection, and some 25 had tumor TCR-seq. Durable clinical benefit was defined as a progression-free survival longer than 6 months, and TCR features were additionally tested against progression-free survival and overall survival. In the same patients, whole exome sequencing and RNA sequencing of pretreatment tumors were performed in addition to TCR sequencing. Blood samples yielded a median of about 150,000 T cells and tens of thousands of unique TCRs, with median clonality approximately 0.08. Twenty-five of 29 patients were identified as males with urothelial cancer of bladder origin, and a prior smoking history was reported by 18 of 29 patients. Blood samples were analyzed 3 weeks after the start of treatment (second dose) and 6 weeks after the start of treatment. Patients had an ECOG performance status of 0 or 1 and had received between 0 and 3 prior chemotherapy regimens. About 10 patients reached durable clinical benefit, while about 20 patients did not.

A remark on this clone: No antigen is known for it. No clone much larger than this one lies a single base away; base qualities are absent.

Beyond this particular receptor, the publication reports: Greater expansion of tumor-associated TCR clones in peripheral blood 3 weeks after the start of treatment was observed in patients with durable benefit (n of about 20, p = 0.022). A pretreatment peripheral blood TCR clonality below the median was linked to improved progression-free and overall survival. Because the sample size was small (n ≈ 28) and many of the analyses were exploratory, the results are meant to be hypothesis-generating.

Each PCR received spiked-in synthetic TCR analog templates so that absolute template abundance could be estimated from read counts. The immunoSEQ assay was used to amplify TCRbeta CDR3 regions from genomic DNA with bias-controlled V and J gene primers. Rearranged TCRbeta segments were sequenced at approximately 20X coverage. The authors processed their data as follows. Sequencing errors were corrected by clustering, and CDR3s were annotated against IMGT so that V, D and J genes could be assigned. Downstream analyses used only productive TCRbeta rearrangements and left out out-of-frame or stop-codon sequences. Clonality was calculated as one minus the Shannon entropy normalized by the log of the number of unique productive sequences. Fisher's exact test with Benjamini-Hochberg correction, at a threshold of adjusted p below 0.01, was used to find clones that differed between time points or between blood and tumor. TCRdb took over this immuneACCESS table, retaining in-frame rearrangements with V and J assigned. Such tables are incomplete; in checked studies, under half of the missing clones stem from an unresolved V gene, and the remainder is unexplained. For V, J and clone size, that table is used; D and trimming come from the DNA. Recorded for this sample are 20,000 to 25,000 clones; around nine tenths of them occurred a single time. The ten largest clones represent about 11% of the sample.

CDR1 SGHTA and CDR2 FQGNSA were looked up in the germline V gene. The CDR3 numbers 18 residues from cysteine through phenylalanine. Left in the record is the CDR3 DNA by itself, 54 bases read in frame from the first base. V loses 5 bases, J loses 0 bases, and the germline ends lie 19 bases apart. Read against the paper, the sample's time point label means: peripheral blood 6 weeks after treatment start. The cohort included under 35 patients with locally advanced or metastatic urothelial carcinoma who were treated at Memorial Sloan Kettering on a trial protocol. Peripheral blood mononuclear cells were collected pretreatment and during treatment, with between 1 and 8 total time points obtained per patient. The Qiagen DNeasy Blood extraction kit was used to purify genomic DNA from total PBMCs and tumor samples. PBMCs were collected pretreatment and during treatment, and were isolated and stored as previously described.

This specimen was PBMCs, taken around atezolizumab (anti-PD-L1) treatment. This receptor chain uses TRBV7-2 and TRBJ2-2; matching of 7 bases hints at TRBD2 as the D gene. The TCR was taken from a woman aged 55-75 years with urothelial cancer. CDR3 reads: CASSRWGGLNTNTGELFF. The DNA reads TGTGCCAGCAGCCGATGGGGGGGCTTGAATACGAACACCGGGGAGCTGTTTTTT.